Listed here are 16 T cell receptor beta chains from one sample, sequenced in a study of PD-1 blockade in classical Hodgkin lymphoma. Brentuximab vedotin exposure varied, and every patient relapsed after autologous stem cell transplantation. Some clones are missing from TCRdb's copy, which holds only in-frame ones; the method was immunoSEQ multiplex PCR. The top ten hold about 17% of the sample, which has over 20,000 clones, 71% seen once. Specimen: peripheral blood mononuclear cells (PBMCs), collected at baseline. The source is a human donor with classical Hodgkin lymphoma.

CDR3 region: CASSLKKPGETSGSTGELFF. The DNA for the CDR3 is TGTGCCAGCAGCTTAAAAAAGCCGGGGGAGACTAGCGGGAGTACCGGGGAGCTGTTTTTT. V is TRBV7-3 and J is TRBJ2-2, with 12 bases lining up with TRBD2. Trimming at V came to 1 base and at J to 5 bases, leaving 14 bases not matched to a gene. The length of the CDR3 is 20 residues. Germline V lookup: CDR1 SGHTA, CDR2 FQGTGA.

The CDR3, as DNA: TGTGCCAGCATCCCCCTCAGAAGTCAGACAACTAATGAAAAACTGTTTTTT. Its translation: CASIPLRSQTTNEKLFF. This chain links TRBV2 with TRBJ1-4, with unresolved D. The CDR3 sequence is 17 residues long. Germline V gene data show CDR1 as SNHLY and CDR2 as FYNNEI. V was pared by 7 bases and J by 0 bases, with 18 bases between.

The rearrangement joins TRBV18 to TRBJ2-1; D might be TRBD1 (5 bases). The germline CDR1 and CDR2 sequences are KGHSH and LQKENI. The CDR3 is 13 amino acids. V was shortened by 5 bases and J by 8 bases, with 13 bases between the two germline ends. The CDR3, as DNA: TGTGCCAGCTCAGCCGCAGGGAACGATGAGCAGTTCTTC. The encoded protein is CASSAAGNDEQFF.

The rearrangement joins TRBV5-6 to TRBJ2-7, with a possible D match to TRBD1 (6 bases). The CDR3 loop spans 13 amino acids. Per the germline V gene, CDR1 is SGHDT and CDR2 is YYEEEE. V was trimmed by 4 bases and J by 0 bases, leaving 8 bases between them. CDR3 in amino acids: CASSRTASYEQYV. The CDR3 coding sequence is TGTGCCAGCAGCCGGACAGCCTCCTACGAGCAGTACGTC.

CDR3 sequence (DNA): TGTGCCAGCAGCCCGAGGGACTTCGGAGTTCAGTACTTC. Amino acid sequence: CASSPRDFGVQYF. The genes are TRBV11-2 and TRBJ2-4, with a possible D match to TRBD2 (6 bases). The CDR3 has 13 residues. Per the germline V gene, CDR1 is SGHAT and CDR2 is FQNNGV. V lost 5 bases to trimming and J lost 11 bases, with 16 bases between them.

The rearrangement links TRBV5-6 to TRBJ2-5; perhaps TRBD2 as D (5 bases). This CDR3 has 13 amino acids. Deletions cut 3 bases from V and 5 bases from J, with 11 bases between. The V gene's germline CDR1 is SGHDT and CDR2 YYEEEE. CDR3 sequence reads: CASSSQWRETQYF. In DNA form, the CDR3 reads TGTGCCAGCAGCTCGCAGTGGAGGGAGACCCAGTACTTC. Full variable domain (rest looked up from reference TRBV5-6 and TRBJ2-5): DAGVTQSPTHLIKTRGQQVTLRCSPKSGHDTVSWYQQALGQGPQFIFQYYEEEERQRGNFPDRFSGHQFPNYSSELNVNALLLGDSALYLCASSSQWRETQYFGPGTRLLVL.

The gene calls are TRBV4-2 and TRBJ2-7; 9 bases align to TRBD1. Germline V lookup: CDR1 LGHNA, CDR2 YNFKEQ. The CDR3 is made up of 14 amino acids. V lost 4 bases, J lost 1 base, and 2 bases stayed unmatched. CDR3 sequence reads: CASSRTGESYEQYF. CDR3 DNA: TGTGCCAGCAGCCGGACAGGGGAGTCCTACGAGCAGTACTTC.

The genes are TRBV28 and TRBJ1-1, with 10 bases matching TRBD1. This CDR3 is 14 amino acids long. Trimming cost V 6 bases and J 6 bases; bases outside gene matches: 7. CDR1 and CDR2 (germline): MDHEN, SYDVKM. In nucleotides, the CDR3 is TGTGCCAGCAGCCGCCTGACAGGGGGCTCTGAAGCTTTCTTT. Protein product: CASSRLTGGSEAFF.

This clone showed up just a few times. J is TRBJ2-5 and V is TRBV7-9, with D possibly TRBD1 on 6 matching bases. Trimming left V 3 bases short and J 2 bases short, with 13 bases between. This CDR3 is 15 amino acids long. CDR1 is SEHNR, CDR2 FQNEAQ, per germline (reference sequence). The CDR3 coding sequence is TGTGCCAGCAGCTTTATTGGGACACTACAAGAGACCCAGTACTTC. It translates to CASSFIGTLQETQYF.

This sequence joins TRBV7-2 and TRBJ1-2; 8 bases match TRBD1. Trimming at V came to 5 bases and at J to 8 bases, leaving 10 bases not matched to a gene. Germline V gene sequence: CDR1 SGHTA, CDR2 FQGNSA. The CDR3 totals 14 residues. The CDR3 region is CASSADRVFGGYTF. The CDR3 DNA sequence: TGTGCCAGCAGCGCGGACAGGGTATTTGGCGGCTACACCTTC.

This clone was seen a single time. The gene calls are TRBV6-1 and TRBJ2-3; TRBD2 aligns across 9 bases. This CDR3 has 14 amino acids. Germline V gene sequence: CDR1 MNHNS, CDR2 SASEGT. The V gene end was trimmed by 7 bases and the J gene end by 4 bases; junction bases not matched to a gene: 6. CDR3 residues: CASNLGLASDTQYF. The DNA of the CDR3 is TGTGCCAGCAACTTGGGACTAGCATCAGATACGCAGTATTTT.

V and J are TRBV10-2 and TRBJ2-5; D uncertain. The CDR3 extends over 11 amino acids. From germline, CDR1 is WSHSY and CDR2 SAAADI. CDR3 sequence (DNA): TGCGGCATTAACGGTAAAGAGACCCAGTACTTC. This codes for CGINGKETQYF.

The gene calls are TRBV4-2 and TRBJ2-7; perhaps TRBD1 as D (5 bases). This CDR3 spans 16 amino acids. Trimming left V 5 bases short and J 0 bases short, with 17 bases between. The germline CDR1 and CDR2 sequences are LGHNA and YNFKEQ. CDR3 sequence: CASSFLGVPPSYEQYV. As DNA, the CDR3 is TGTGCCAGCAGCTTTCTAGGGGTACCACCCTCCTACGAGCAGTACGTC.

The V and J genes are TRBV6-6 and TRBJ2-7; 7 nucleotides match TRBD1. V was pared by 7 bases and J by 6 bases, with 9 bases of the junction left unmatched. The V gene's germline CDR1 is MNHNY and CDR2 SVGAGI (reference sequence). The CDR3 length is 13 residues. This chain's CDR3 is CASTGTAPSEQYV. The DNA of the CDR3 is TGTGCCAGCACTGGGACAGCCCCCTCCGAGCAGTACGTC.

DNA of the CDR3: TGTGCCAGCAGCTTAAGGGGGGATACAGATACGCAGTATTTT. It yields the protein CASSLRGDTDTQYF. The gene calls are TRBV7-9 and TRBJ2-3; perhaps D is TRBD1 or TRBD2 (6 bases each). The CDR3 has 14 residues. Trimming stripped 2 bases from V and 3 bases from J, with 9 bases between. Germline V gene data show CDR1 as SEHNR and CDR2 as FQNEAQ (reference sequence).

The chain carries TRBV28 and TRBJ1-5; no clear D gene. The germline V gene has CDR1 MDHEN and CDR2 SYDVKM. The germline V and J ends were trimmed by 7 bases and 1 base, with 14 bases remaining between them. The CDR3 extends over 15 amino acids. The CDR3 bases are TGTGCCAGCACCCCCCTCGAGGGAAGCAATCAGCCCCAGCATTTT. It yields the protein CASTPLEGSNQPQHF.